This is a list of T cell receptor beta chains from one sample in a study of cytomegalovirus exposure and HLA in healthy donors. Clones were read by immunoSEQ multiplex PCR, and TCRdb kept only the in-frame ones, dropping some. Of 85,000 to 100,000 clones in the sample, over 75% were seen once. Sequences were obtained from PBMCs. The receptors stem from a female donor in good health and CMV-seropositive. Both conserved end residues are trimmed from each CDR3. Fields, in order: V gene, clone size, J gene, CDR3 protein. The size entry is marked missing in some rows and otherwise reads once, few, many or a size class.

>TRBV6-5|.|TRBJ1-2
ASSYVGQSYGYT
>TRBV7-3|.|TRBJ2-2
ASFQTRDCADTGELF
>TRBV9|.|TRBJ2-3
ASSAGGARNLY
>TRBV5-1|few|TRBJ1-3
ASSLDREIGNTIY
>TRBV5-6|.|TRBJ1-2
ASSLKAAANYGYT
>TRBV29-1|.|TRBJ2-6
SVGTVSSGANVLT
>TRBV5-4|.|TRBJ1-2
ASSFGQGTNYGYT
>TRBV28|.|TRBJ2-1
ASSYPGLAESSYNEQF
>TRBV5-6|.|TRBJ1-5
ASSLNAGTGNQPQH
>TRBV19|few|TRBJ1-3
ASSIPGQDGNTIY
>TRBV18|.|TRBJ2-6
ASSKTGTTSGANVLT
>TRBV19|.|TRBJ1-2
ASSGGGVNYGYT
>TRBV25-1|.|TRBJ2-7
ASSEAGLSYEQY
>TRBV6-1|.|TRBJ1-5
ASHIVRGSNQPQH
>TRBV6-5|.|TRBJ1-4
ASSQGGNEKLF
>TRBV18|.|TRBJ1-5
ASSPGMGQGASNQPQH
>TRBV9|.|TRBJ1-4
ASSREGVSEKLF
>TRBV6-1|few|TRBJ1-1
ASSKGTVNTEAF
>TRBV28|.|TRBJ1-5
ASSLFREGNQPQH
>TRBV6-4|.|TRBJ2-1
ASSDSAGGYNEQF
>TRBV10-2|.|TRBJ1-2
ASSEGHYGYT
>TRBV6-6|.|TRBJ2-1
ASSYAGIGLYNEQF
>TRBV5-4|once|TRBJ1-2
ASSLAWETGWEGYT
>TRBV5-1|.|TRBJ2-7
ASSRTYPGTGQTYEQY
>TRBV19|.|TRBJ2-1
ASSIDRLAGEYEQF
>TRBV11-2|.|TRBJ2-7
ASSWGTGFPEQY
>TRBV7-9|.|TRBJ2-5
ASSLAGSGSQSETQY
>TRBV7-9|.|TRBJ2-7
ASSGRGTYEQY
>TRBV7-9|.|TRBJ2-1
ASSLEPTSREQF
>TRBV28|.|TRBJ2-3
ASSFGEHTQY
>TRBV5-1|.|TRBJ1-2
ASSGSGQIRGYT
>TRBV10-2|.|TRBJ1-1
ASSMEGSEAF
>TRBV6-4|.|TRBJ2-1
ASSDNNEQF
>TRBV7-2|.|TRBJ1-6
ASSVPNSPLH
>TRBV9|once|TRBJ2-7
ASSVYESSYEQY
>TRBV2|.|TRBJ2-7
AGTEGTGSYEQY
>TRBV29-1|once|TRBJ2-2
SVQGQSNTGELF
>TRBV19|.|TRBJ1-2
ASSAGGHYGYT
>TRBV27|.|TRBJ1-1
ASSSSITRTEAF
>TRBV30|.|TRBJ2-7
AWGRTGPYEQY
>TRBV13|.|TRBJ2-7
ASSPSGAYEQY
>TRBV5-4|.|TRBJ1-1
ASSLARGDEAF
>TRBV15|.|TRBJ2-7
ATSRVGQGYEQY
>TRBV21-1|.|TRBJ2-5
ASSKALASGSSNYHQETQY
>TRBV7-9|.|TRBJ1-5
ASSRELEPQH
>TRBV9|.|TRBJ2-7
ASSPRGGSSYEQH
>TRBV28|.|TRBJ1-4
ASSLIRPSGRTNLGEKLF
>TRBV9|few|TRBJ2-7
ASSASGTPYEQY
>TRBV19|.|TRBJ1-5
ASSLRTGGIPRDSNQPQH
>TRBV5-4|.|TRBJ1-2
ASSNRTGGSGGYT
>TRBV6-6|.|TRBJ2-3
ASHRGRREDTQY
>TRBV6-5|.|TRBJ1-2
ASSYTATGKNYGYT
>TRBV2|.|TRBJ1-1
ASSWTGENTEAF
>TRBV27|.|TRBJ1-2
ASSFNRGYGYT
>TRBV4-1|.|TRBJ1-4
ASSQGDRAEKLF
>TRBV7-8|.|TRBJ1-1
ASSTGTVNTEAF